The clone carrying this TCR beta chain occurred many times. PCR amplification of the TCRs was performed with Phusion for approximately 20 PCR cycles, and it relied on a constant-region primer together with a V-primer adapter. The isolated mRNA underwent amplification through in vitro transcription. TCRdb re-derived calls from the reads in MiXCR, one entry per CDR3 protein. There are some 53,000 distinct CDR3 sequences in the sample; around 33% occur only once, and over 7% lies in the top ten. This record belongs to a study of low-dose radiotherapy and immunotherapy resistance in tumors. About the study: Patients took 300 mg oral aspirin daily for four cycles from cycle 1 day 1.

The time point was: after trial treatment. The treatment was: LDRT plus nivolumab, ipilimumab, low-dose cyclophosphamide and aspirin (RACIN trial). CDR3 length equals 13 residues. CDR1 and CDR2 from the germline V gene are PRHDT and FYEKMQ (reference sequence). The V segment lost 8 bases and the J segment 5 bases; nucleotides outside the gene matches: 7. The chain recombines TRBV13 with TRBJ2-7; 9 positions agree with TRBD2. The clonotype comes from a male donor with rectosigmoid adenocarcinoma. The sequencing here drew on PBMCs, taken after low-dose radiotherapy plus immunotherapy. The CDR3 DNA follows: TGTGCCAGCTTGAAGGTAGCGGGAGACGAGCAGTACTTC. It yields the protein CASLKVAGDEQYF.